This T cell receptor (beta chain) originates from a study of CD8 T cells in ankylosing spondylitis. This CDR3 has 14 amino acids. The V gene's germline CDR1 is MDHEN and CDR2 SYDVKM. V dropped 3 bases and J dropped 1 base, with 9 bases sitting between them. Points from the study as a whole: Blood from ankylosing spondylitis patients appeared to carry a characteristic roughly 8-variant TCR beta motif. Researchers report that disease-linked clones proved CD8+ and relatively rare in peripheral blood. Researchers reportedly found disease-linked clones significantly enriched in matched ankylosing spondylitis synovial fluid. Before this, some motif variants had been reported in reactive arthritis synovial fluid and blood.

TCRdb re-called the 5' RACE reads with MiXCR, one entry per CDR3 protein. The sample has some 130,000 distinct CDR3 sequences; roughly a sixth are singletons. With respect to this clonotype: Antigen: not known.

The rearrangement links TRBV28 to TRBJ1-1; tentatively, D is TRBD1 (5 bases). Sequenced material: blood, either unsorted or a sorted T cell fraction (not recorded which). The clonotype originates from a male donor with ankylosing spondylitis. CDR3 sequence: CASSFLGQNTEAFF. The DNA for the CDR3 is TGTGCCAGCAGTTTCCTAGGACAGAACACTGAAGCTTTCTTT. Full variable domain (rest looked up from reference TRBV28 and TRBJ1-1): DVKVTQSSRYLVKRTGEKVFLECVQDMDHENMFWYRQDPGLGLRLIYFSYDVKMKEKGDIPEGYSVSREKKERFSLILESASTNQTSMYLCASSFLGQNTEAFFGQGTRLTVV.